These T cell receptor beta chains were read from a single sample in a study of control samples from healthy donors and cancer patients. Sequenced by immunoSEQ multiplex PCR; TCRdb stores in-frame clones only, minus some. The sample shows roughly 100,000 clones, about 90% of them seen only once. The sample was blood. Every receptor here comes from a woman aged 18-29 years in good health. Each CDR3 is given with its conserved first and last residue. D genes are given only for firm matches. Rows give clone size only sometimes, using once, few, many, or a class for an expanded clone.

v_call	d_call	j_call	cdr3_length	clone_size	cdr3_aa	cdr3_nt
TRBV3-1/TRBV3-2	TRBD2	TRBJ2-4	16	.	CASSPPGLVAKNIQYF	TGTGCCAGCAGCCCCCCGGGACTAGTAGCCAAAAACATTCAGTACTTC
TRBV2	.	TRBJ2-7	14	.	CASRADRLSYEQYF	TGTGCCAGCCGCGCCGACCGTTTATCGTACGAGCAGTACTTC
TRBV23-1	.	TRBJ1-3	14	.	CASCPGPSGNTIYF	TGCGCCAGCTGCCCGGGACCCTCTGGAAACACCATATATTTT
TRBV19	.	TRBJ1-4	15	.	CASSIGGGHNEKLFF	TGTGCCAGTAGTATCGGGGGCGGCCACAATGAAAAACTGTTTTTT
TRBV2	.	TRBJ1-4	13	.	CASSVRSNEKLFF	TGTGCCAGCAGTGTCAGATCTAATGAAAAACTGTTTTTT
TRBV11-2	TRBD2	TRBJ2-1	20	.	CASSLETTSGGAGLFGEQFF	TGTGCCAGCAGCTTAGAAACGACTAGCGGGGGGGCCGGATTATTTGGTGAGCAGTTCTTC
TRBV7-9	.	TRBJ1-1	16	.	CASSPNKGNRDTEAFF	TGTGCCAGCAGCCCCAATAAGGGCAACAGGGACACTGAAGCTTTCTTT
TRBV6-2/TRBV6-3	.	TRBJ1-5	14	.	CASSYSVDNQPQHF	TGTGCCAGCAGTTACTCGGTGGACAATCAGCCCCAGCATTTT
TRBV6-1	TRBD2	TRBJ2-1	15	once	CASSELGAGGNEQFF	TGTGCCAGCAGTGAATTGGGTGCGGGAGGGAATGAGCAGTTCTTC
TRBV11-2	.	TRBJ2-3	17	.	CASSLVGGPRTGNTQYF	TGTGCCAGCAGCTTAGTGGGGGGGCCGCGGACGGGGAATACGCAGTATTTT
TRBV29-1	TRBD1	TRBJ2-7	15	once	CSVEATGQGAYEQYF	TGCAGCGTTGAGGCCACTGGACAGGGGGCTTACGAGCAGTACTTC
TRBV19	.	TRBJ2-7	16	.	CASSIVPRRNPYEQYF	TGTGCCAGTAGTATAGTTCCTAGGCGAAATCCCTACGAGCAGTACTTC
TRBV10-3	TRBD2	TRBJ2-1	15	.	CAISGSSGRSNEQFF	TGTGCCATCAGTGGGTCGAGCGGGAGGAGTAATGAGCAGTTCTTC
TRBV5-4	.	TRBJ1-2	17	.	CVSSSFYHRAFSYGYTF	TGTGTCAGCAGTAGCTTCTATCACAGGGCTTTCTCCTATGGCTACACCTTC
TRBV19	TRBD2	TRBJ2-1	17	.	CASSIPRGLGTLHEQFF	TGTGCCAGTAGTATCCCCCGGGGACTAGGGACCCTCCATGAGCAGTTCTTC
TRBV27	.	TRBJ1-5	14	once	CASSSTRGGAPQHF	TGTGCCAGCAGTTCCACCCGGGGCGGGGCGCCCCAGCATTTT
TRBV30	.	TRBJ2-7	13	.	CAWSGTFSYEQYF	TGTGCCTGGAGCGGGACTTTCTCCTACGAGCAGTACTTC
TRBV19	TRBD1	TRBJ2-2	14	.	CASSPRTGVRELFF	TGTGCCAGTAGTCCCAGGACAGGGGTCCGGGAGCTGTTTTTT
TRBV9	.	TRBJ1-1	14	once	CASSVQTGKTEAFF	TGTGCCAGCAGCGTACAAACAGGGAAGACTGAAGCTTTCTTT
TRBV28	.	TRBJ2-7	16	.	CASTKGGQRSGYEQYF	TGTGCCAGCACCAAAGGGGGGCAGCGGTCGGGCTACGAGCAGTACTTC
TRBV29-1	.	TRBJ2-1	14	.	CSVASGQWLDERFF	TGCAGCGTGGCTTCGGGTCAGTGGCTTGATGAGCGGTTCTTC
TRBV7-8	TRBD1	TRBJ1-2	15	.	CATTSQYGQGNGYTF	TGTGCCACCACGTCCCAATATGGACAGGGGAATGGCTACACCTTC
TRBV21-1	.	TRBJ1-2	14	.	CASSSRTGPYDYTF	TGTGCCAGCAGCTCAAGGACAGGTCCTTATGACTACACCTTC
TRBV19	.	TRBJ2-2	15	.	CASSPGVANTGELFF	TGTGCCAGTTCTCCAGGGGTTGCCAACACCGGGGAGCTGTTTTTT
TRBV3-1/TRBV3-2	TRBD1	TRBJ2-2	19	.	CASSARPGQGATNTGELFF	TGTGCCAGCAGCGCACGTCCGGGACAGGGGGCGACGAACACCGGGGAGCTGTTTTTT
TRBV6-5	.	TRBJ1-3	14	once	CASSPVDSGNTIYF	TGTGCCAGCAGTCCAGTGGACTCTGGAAACACCATATATTTT
TRBV10-3	TRBD1	TRBJ2-1	13	.	CAIGRDRENEQFF	TGTGCCATCGGTAGGGACAGGGAGAATGAGCAGTTCTTC
TRBV5-1	.	TRBJ1-5	15	once	CASSPRRGCRQPQHF	TGCGCCAGCAGCCCCAGGCGGGGGTGTCGACAGCCCCAGCATTTT
TRBV24-1	.	TRBJ2-7	14	.	CATSGNGVPYEQYF	TGTGCCACCAGTGGTAACGGCGTCCCCTACGAGCAGTACTTC
TRBV7-9	.	TRBJ2-7	16	.	CASSEERGHGGHEQYF	TGTGCCAGCAGTGAGGAACGGGGACATGGAGGGCACGAGCAGTACTTC
TRBV6-5	TRBD1	TRBJ1-1	14	.	CASSYTGDRTEAFF	TGTGCCAGCAGTTACACAGGGGATCGGACTGAAGCTTTCTTT
TRBV14	.	TRBJ2-7	14	.	CASSQGEGRDEQYF	TGTGCCAGCAGCCAAGGTGAAGGTCGAGACGAGCAGTACTTC